This TCR beta chain was recovered during a study of blood T cells in healthy people across ages. Whole-study results and caveats: The donors' CMV status was not determined, possibly confounding changes in expanded clonotypes.

Germline values: CDR1 SNHLY, CDR2 FYNNEI. Trimming left V 0 bases short and J 8 bases short, with 14 bases between. This CDR3 has 15 amino acids. A sample-barcoded 5' primer and a J-beta primer mix were used in a second PCR of roughly 6 to 11 cycles. TCRdb re-derived calls from the 5' RACE reads in MiXCR, one entry per CDR3 protein. The data contain about 800,000 distinct CDR3 sequences, 25% of them singletons. This clonotype was seen only a few times. Its antigen is unknown. These data also formed part of another study, on T cells of mothers and their children.

The sequencing input was blood. The chain links TRBV2 to TRBJ2-1; D remains ambiguous. The TCR originated in a boy aged 5-17 years in good health. In nucleotides, the CDR3 is TGTGCCAGCAGTGAAGCTACCCGCGTTCTCCATGAGCAGTTCTTC. Residues: CASSEATRVLHEQFF. The full variable domain, rest sourced from reference TRBV2 and TRBJ2-1, is EPEVTQTPSHQVTQMGQEVILRCVPISNHLYFYWYRQILGQKVEFLVSFYNNEISEKSEIFDDQFSVERPDGSNFTLKIRSTKLEDSAMYFCASSEATRVLHEQFFGPGTRLTVL.